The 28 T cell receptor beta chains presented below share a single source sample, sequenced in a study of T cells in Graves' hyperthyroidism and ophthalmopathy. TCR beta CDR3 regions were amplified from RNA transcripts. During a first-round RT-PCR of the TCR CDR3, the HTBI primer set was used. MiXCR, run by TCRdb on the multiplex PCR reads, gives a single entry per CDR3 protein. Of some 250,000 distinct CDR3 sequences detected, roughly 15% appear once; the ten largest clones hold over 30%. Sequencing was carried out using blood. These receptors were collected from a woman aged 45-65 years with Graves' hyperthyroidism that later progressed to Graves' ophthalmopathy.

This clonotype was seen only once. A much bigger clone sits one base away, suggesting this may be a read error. This chain's CDR3 is CASSEPSLEDAEAFF. The CDR3 coding sequence is TGCGCCAGCAGTGAGCCTAGTCTGGAGGATGCTGAAGCTTTCTTT. The J gene is TRBJ1-1, the V gene TRBV10-2; D uncertain. The CDR3 extends over 15 amino acids. V was pared by 2 bases and J by 6 bases, with 16 bases between. From germline, CDR1 is WSHSY and CDR2 SAAADI.

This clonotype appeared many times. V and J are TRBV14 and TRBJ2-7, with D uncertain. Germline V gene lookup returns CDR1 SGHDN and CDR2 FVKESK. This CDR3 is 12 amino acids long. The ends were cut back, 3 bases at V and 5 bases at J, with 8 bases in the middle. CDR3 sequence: CASSQGWNEQYF. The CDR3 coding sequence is TGTGCCAGCAGCCAGGGGTGGAACGAGCAGTACTTC.

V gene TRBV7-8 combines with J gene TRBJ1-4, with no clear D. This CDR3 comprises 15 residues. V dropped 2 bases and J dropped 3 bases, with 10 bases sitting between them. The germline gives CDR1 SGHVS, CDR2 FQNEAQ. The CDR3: CASSLLKTSNEKLFF. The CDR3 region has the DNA TGTGCCAGCAGCTTACTCAAGACTTCTAATGAAAAACTGTTTTTT. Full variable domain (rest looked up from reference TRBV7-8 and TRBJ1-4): GAGVSQSPRYKVAKRGQDVALRCDPISGHVSLFWYQQALGQGPEFLTYFQNEAQLDKSGLPSDRFFAERPEGSVSTLKIQRTQQEDSAVYLCASSLLKTSNEKLFFGSGTQLSVL.

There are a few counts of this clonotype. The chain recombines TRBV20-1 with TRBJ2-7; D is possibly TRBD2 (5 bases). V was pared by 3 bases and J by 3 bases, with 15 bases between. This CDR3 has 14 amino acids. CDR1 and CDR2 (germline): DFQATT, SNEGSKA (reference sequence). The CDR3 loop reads CSARTRGLYYEQYF. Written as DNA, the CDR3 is TGCAGTGCTAGGACCCGCGGGCTATACTACGAGCAGTACTTC.

The DNA of the CDR3 is TGTGCCAGCAGTCGAACAGGCTCAACTAATGAAAAACTGTTTTTT. Protein sequence: CASSRTGSTNEKLFF. The J gene is TRBJ1-4, the V gene TRBV6-1, with TRBD1 as a possible D gene (5 bases). V was pared by 5 bases and J by 0 bases, with 10 bases between. CDR1 is MNHNS, CDR2 SASEGT, per germline. The CDR3 covers 15 residues.

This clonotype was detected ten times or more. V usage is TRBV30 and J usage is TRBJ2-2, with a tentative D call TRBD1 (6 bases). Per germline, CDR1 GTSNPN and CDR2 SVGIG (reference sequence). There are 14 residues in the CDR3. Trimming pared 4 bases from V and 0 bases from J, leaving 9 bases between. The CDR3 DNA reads TGTGCCTGGAAGGGGGTGGCGAACACCGGGGAGCTGTTTTTT. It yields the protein CAWKGVANTGELFF.

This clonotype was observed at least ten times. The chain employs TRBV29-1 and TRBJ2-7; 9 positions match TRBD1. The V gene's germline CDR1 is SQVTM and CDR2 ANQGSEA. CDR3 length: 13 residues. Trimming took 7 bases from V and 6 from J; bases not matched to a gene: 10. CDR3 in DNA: TGCAGCGCCGCGCCCGGGACAGGGACCGAGCAGTACTTC. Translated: CSAAPGTGTEQYF.

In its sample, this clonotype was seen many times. As DNA, the CDR3 is TGTGCCATCAGTGAGTCACAAGAGACCCAGTACTTC. Protein product: CAISESQETQYF. This rearrangement joins TRBV10-3 to TRBJ2-5; D is uncertain. Trimming removed 0 bases from V and 2 bases from J, with 1 base in between. The CDR3 covers 12 residues. Looked up from germline, CDR1 is ENHRY and CDR2 is SYGVKD.

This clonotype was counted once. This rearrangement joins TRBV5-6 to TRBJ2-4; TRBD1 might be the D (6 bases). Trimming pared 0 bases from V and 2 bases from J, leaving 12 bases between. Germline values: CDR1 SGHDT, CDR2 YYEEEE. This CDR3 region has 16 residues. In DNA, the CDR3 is TGTGCCAGCAGCTTGGGTGGGACATGGACCAAAAACATTCAGTACTTC. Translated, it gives CASSLGGTWTKNIQYF.

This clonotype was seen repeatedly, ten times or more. CDR3 DNA sequence: TGCAGTGCGGAGACTAGCACGGAGGATGAGCAGTTCTTC. Protein sequence: CSAETSTEDEQFF. The chain couples TRBV20-1 to TRBJ2-1, with 7 nucleotides matching TRBD2. The trim removed 6 bases at V and 8 bases at J, leaving 10 bases unmatched. The CDR3 consists of 13 residues. Germline CDR1 reads DFQATT; CDR2 reads SNEGSKA (reference sequence).

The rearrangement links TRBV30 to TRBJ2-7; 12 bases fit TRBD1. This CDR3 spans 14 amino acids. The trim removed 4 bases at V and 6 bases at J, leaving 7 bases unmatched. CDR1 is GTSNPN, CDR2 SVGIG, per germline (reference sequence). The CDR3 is CAWNGGQGAREQYF. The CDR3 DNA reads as TGTGCCTGGAATGGGGGACAGGGGGCGCGCGAGCAGTACTTC. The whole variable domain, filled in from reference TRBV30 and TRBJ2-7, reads SQTIHQWPATLVQPVGSPLSLECTVEGTSNPNLYWYRQAAGRGLQLLFYSVGIGQISSEVPQNLSASRPQDRQFILSSKKLLLSDSGFYLCAWNGGQGAREQYFGPGTRLTVT.

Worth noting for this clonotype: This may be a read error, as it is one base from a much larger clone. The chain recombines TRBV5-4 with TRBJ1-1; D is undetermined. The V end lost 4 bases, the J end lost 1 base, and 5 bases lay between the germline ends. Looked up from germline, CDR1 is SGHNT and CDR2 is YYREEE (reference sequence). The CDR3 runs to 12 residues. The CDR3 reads CASSGPNTEAFF. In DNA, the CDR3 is TGTGCCAGCAGCGGACCGAACACTGAAGCTTTCTTT.

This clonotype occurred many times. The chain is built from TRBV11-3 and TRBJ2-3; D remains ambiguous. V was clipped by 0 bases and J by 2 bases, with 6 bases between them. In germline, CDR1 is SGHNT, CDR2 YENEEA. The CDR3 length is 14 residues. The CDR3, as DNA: TGTGCCAGCAGCTTAGAGGCCTTCACAGATACGCAGTATTTT. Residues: CASSLEAFTDTQYF.

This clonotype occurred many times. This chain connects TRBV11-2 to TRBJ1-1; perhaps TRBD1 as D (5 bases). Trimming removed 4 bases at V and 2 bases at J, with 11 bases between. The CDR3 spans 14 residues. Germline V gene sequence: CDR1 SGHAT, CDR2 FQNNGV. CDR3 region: CASSWGVRNTEAFF. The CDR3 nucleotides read TGTGCCAGCAGCTGGGGGGTACGTAACACTGAAGCTTTCTTT.

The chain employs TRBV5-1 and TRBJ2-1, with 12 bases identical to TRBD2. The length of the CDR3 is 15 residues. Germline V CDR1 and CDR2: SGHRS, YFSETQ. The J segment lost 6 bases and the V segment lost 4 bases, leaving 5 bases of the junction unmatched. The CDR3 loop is CASSELAGGPNEQFF. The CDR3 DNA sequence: TGCGCCAGCAGCGAACTAGCGGGAGGCCCCAATGAGCAGTTCTTC.

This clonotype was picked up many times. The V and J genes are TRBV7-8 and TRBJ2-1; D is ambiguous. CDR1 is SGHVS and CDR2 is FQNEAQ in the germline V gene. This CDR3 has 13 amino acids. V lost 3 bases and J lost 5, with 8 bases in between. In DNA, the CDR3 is TGTGCCAGCAGCTTCGGAGTGAACAATGAGCAGTTCTTC. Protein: CASSFGVNNEQFF.

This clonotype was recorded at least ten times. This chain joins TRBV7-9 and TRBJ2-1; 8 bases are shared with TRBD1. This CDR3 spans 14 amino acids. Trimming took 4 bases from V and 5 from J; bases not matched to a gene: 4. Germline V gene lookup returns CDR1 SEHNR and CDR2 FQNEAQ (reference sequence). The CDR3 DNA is TGTGCCAGCAGCTCTTGGACAGGGAACAATGAGCAGTTCTTC. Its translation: CASSSWTGNNEQFF.

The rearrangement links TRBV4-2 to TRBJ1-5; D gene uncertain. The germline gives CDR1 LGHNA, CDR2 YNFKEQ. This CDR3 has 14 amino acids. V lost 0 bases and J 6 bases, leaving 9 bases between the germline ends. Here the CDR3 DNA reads TGTGCCAGCAGCCAAGAGGGAAGCGGTCAGCCCCAGCATTTT. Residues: CASSQEGSGQPQHF.

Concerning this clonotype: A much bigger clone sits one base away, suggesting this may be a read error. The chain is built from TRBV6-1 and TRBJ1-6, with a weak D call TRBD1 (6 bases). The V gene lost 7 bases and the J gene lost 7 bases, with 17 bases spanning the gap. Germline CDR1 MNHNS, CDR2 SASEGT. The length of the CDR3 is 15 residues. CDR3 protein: CASMRGATGNSPLHF. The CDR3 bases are TGTGCCAGCATGCGGGGGGCAACGGGGAATTCACCCCTCCACTTT.

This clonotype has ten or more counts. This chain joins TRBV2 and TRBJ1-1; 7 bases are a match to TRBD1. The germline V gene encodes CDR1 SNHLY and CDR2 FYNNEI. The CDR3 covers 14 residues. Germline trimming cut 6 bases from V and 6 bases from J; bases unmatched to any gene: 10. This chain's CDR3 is CASSPMTGYAEAFF. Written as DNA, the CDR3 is TGTGCCAGCAGCCCCATGACAGGGTACGCTGAAGCTTTCTTT.

The CDR3 nucleotides read TGTGCCAGCAGCCTCGGGCCCGGGGGGAACACTGAAGCTTTCTTT. This encodes CASSLGPGGNTEAFF. The chain has TRBV2 and TRBJ1-1, with D maybe TRBD1 (5 bases). The CDR3 totals 15 residues. Trimming left V 6 bases short and J 1 base short, with 15 bases between. CDR1 is SNHLY and CDR2 is FYNNEI in the germline V gene.

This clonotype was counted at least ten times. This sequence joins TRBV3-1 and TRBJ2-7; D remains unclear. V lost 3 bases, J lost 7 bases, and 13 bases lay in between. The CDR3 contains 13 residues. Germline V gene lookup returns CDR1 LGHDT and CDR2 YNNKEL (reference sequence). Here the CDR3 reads CASSQSWGNEQYF. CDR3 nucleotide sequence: TGTGCCAGCAGCCAGAGCTGGGGAAATGAGCAGTACTTC.

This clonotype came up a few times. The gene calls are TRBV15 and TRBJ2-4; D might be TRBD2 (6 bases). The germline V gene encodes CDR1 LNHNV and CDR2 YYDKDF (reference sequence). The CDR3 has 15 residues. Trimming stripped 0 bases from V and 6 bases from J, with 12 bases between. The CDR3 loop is CATSREAGRRNIQYF. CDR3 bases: TGTGCCACCAGCAGAGAGGCGGGACGGAGAAACATTCAGTACTTC.

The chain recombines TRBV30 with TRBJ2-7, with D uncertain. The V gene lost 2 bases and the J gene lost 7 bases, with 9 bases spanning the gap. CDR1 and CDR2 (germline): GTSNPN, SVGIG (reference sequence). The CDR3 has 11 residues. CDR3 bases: TGTGCCTGGAGTTTGGGTGGAGAGCAGTACTTC. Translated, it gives CAWSLGGEQYF.

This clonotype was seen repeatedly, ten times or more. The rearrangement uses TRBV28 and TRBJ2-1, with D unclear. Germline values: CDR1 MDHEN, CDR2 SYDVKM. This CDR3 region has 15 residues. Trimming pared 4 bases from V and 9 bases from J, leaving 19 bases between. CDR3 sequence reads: CASSSRTLLGGEQFF. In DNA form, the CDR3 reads TGTGCCAGCAGTTCAAGGACCCTGTTGGGTGGTGAGCAGTTCTTC.

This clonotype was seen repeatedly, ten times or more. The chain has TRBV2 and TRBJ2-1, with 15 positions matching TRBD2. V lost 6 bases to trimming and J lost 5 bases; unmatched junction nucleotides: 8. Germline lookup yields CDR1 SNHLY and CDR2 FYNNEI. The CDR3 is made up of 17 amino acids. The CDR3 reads CASRRGLAGGMNNEQFF. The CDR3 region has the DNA TGTGCCAGCAGGAGGGGACTAGCGGGAGGTATGAACAATGAGCAGTTCTTC.

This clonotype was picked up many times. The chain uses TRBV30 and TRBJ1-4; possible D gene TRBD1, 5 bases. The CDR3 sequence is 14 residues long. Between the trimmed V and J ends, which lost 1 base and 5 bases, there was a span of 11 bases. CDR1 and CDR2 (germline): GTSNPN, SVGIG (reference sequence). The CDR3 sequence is CAWSGGAGNEKLFF. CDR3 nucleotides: TGTGCCTGGAGTGGTGGGGCGGGGAATGAAAAACTGTTTTTT. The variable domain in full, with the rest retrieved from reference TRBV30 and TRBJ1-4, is SQTIHQWPATLVQPVGSPLSLECTVEGTSNPNLYWYRQAAGRGLQLLFYSVGIGQISSEVPQNLSASRPQDRQFILSSKKLLLSDSGFYLCAWSGGAGNEKLFFGSGTQLSVL.

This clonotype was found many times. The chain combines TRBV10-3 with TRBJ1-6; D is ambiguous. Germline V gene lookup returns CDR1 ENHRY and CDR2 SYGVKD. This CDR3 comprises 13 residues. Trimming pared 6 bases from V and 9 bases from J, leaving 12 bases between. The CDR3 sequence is CAIRAVRSSPLHF. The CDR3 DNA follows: TGTGCCATCAGGGCCGTACGGAGTTCACCCCTCCACTTT.